The T cell receptor beta chain under discussion was sequenced for a study of CD8+ T cells in alopecia areata. Points from the study as a whole: Higher clonality than in normal scalp was seen in lesional scalp, especially alopecia totalis/universalis.

In the case of this clone: Antigen unknown.

Sample treatment: oral pan-JAK inhibitor, 5-10 mg twice daily. In alopecia areata patients, both lesional scalp punch biopsies and peripheral blood were collected. The CDR3 runs to 12 residues. With 4 bases removed from V and 4 bases from J, the gap between germline ends came to 6 bases. CDR1 LGHNA and CDR2 YSLEER come from the germline V gene. Extraction and reverse transcription of RNA yielded cDNA as the sequencing template. This table comes from immunoSEQ multiplex PCR, and its TCRdb copy is limited to in-frame clones, with some not included. Of 120,000 or so clones in the sample, 61% were seen once.

The source material was CD4+ T cells sorted from blood, sampled at week 4, from a patient treated with tofacitinib. The chain employs TRBV4-3 and TRBJ2-3; D is unresolved. This receptor was obtained from a human donor with alopecia areata. Here the CDR3 reads CASSPNSDTQYF. CDR3 in DNA: TGCGCCAGCAGCCCGAATTCAGATACGCAGTATTTT.